The 30 T cell receptor beta chains below were found in one sample sequenced in a study of blood T cells in healthy people across ages. The use of a sample-barcoded 5' primer and a J-beta primer mix characterized a second PCR of roughly 6 to 11 cycles. MiXCR, run by TCRdb on the 5' RACE reads, gives a single entry per CDR3 protein. Of some 1.4 million distinct CDR3 sequences listed, approximately 38% are singletons. Sequenced input: blood. These TCRs come from a woman aged 18-29 years in good health.

V gene TRBV3-1 combines with J gene TRBJ1-1; D gene ambiguous. Germline-derived CDR1 and CDR2 are LGHDT and YNNKEL (reference sequence). The length of the CDR3 is 12 residues. The V end lost 9 bases, the J end lost 4 bases, and 12 bases lay between the germline ends. CDR3 nucleotides: TGTGCCAGTCGACACGGGAGCACTGAAGCTTTCTTT. Residues: CASRHGSTEAFF. Based on the CDR3 plus reference TRBV3-1 and TRBJ1-1, the full variable domain is DTAVSQTPKYLVTQMGNDKSIKCEQNLGHDTMYWYKQDSKKFLKIMFSYNNKELIINETVPNRFSPKSPDKAHLNLHINSLELGDSAVYFCASRHGSTEAFFGQGTRLTVV.

CDR3 loop: CASSVVASGNEQFF. DNA for the CDR3: TGTGCCAGCAGCGTAGTCGCTAGCGGCAATGAGCAGTTCTTC. V usage is TRBV7-2 and J usage is TRBJ2-1; 7 nucleotides agree with TRBD2. In germline, CDR1 is SGHTA, CDR2 FQGNSA. The CDR3 spans 14 residues. V lost 5 bases, J lost 6 bases, and 7 bases stayed unmatched. The full variable domain, rest sourced from reference TRBV7-2 and TRBJ2-1, is GAGVSQSPSNKVTEKGKDVELRCDPISGHTALYWYRQSLGQGLEFLIYFQGNSAPDKSGLPSDRFSAERTGGSVSTLTIQRTQQEDSAVYLCASSVVASGNEQFFGPGTRLTVL.

Concerning this clonotype itself: One end of the junction varies from germline; a read error may be responsible. The V and J genes are TRBV3-1 and TRBJ2-7; D may be TRBD1 (6 bases). There are 15 residues in the CDR3. The germline gives CDR1 LGHDT, CDR2 YNNKEL (reference sequence). The CDR3 DNA sequence: TGTGCCAGCAGCCGAATTACCGGGACATACAACGAGCGGTACTTC. It specifies CASSRITGTYNERYF.

V usage is TRBV10-3 and J usage is TRBJ2-7; D possibly corresponds to TRBD2 (5 bases). Trimming shortened V by 3 bases and J by 7 bases, and 19 bases separated the two germline ends. The CDR3 consists of 15 residues. Germline V gene lookup returns CDR1 ENHRY and CDR2 SYGVKD. The CDR3 DNA reads TGTGCCATCAGTGAAGGACTCATCCGATACAATGAGCAGTACTTC. Residues: CAISEGLIRYNEQYF.

This chain joins TRBV29-1 and TRBJ2-5; D is ambiguous. The length of the CDR3 is 12 residues. Per the germline V gene, CDR1 is SQVTM and CDR2 is ANQGSEA. Between the trimmed V and J ends, which lost 6 bases and 2 bases, there was a span of 10 bases. The CDR3, as DNA: TGCAGCGTCGCCGTGGGGCAAGAGACCCAGTACTTC. As protein: CSVAVGQETQYF. Full variable domain (rest looked up from reference TRBV29-1 and TRBJ2-5): SAVISQKPSRDICQRGTSLTIQCQVDSQVTMMFWYRQQPGQSLTLIATANQGSEATYESGFVIDKFPISRPNLTFSTLTVSNMSPEDSSIYLCSVAVGQETQYFGPGTRLLVL.

This rearrangement joins TRBV21-1 to TRBJ2-7; TRBD1 is taken as the D call from the table, unchecked against the DNA. TRBV21-1 is an annotated pseudogene. CDR3 length: 13 amino acids. CDR3 DNA sequence: TGTGCCAGCAGCAATCCTCGGGGGCACGGGCAGTACTTC. Encoded protein: CASSNPRGHGQYF.

The chain uses TRBV4-1 and TRBJ2-1; the D gene is possibly TRBD2 (6 bases). Trimming pared 3 bases from V and 4 bases from J, leaving 13 bases between. CDR3 length equals 15 residues. The germline V gene encodes CDR1 MGHRA and CDR2 YSYEKL. In DNA, the CDR3 is TGCGCCAGCAGCCATATAGCGGACATATACAATGAGCAGTTCTTC. Its protein is CASSHIADIYNEQFF.

V is TRBV7-9 and J is TRBJ1-1; D gene uncertain. Trimming shortened V by 1 base and J by 3 bases, and 9 bases separated the two germline ends. There are 14 residues in the CDR3. The germline V gene encodes CDR1 SEHNR and CDR2 FQNEAQ (reference sequence). DNA of the CDR3: TGTGCCAGCAGCTTAGGAGGTTGGGACACTGAAGCTTTCTTT. This codes for CASSLGGWDTEAFF.

This chain connects TRBV5-1 to TRBJ2-4, with 10 bases that match TRBD2. The DNA end lines up better with TRBJ2-7; the J call may be wrong. The length of the CDR3 is 13 residues. CDR1 and CDR2 (germline): SGHRS, YFSETQ. CDR3 in amino acids: CASSLLAGREQYF. As DNA, the CDR3 is TGCGCCAGCAGCTTACTAGCGGGGCGCGAGCAGTACTTC.

This chain uses TRBV2 with TRBJ2-7; a weak D match, TRBD2 (5 bases). The CDR3 runs to 10 residues. V lost 8 bases and J lost 7, with 9 bases in between. Germline CDR1 reads SNHLY; CDR2 reads FYNNEI. This CDR3 reads CASRRVEQYF. The CDR3 coding sequence is TGTGCCAGCCGGCGGGTAGAGCAGTACTTC.

This clonotype was seen a handful of times. This sequence joins TRBV2 and TRBJ2-4, with 7 bases fitting TRBD2. With the DNA end fitting TRBJ2-7 better, the J assignment may be wrong. The CDR3 is made up of 16 amino acids. Germline CDR1 and CDR2: SNHLY and FYNNEI. CDR3 protein: CASSEGGSTSLYEQYF. In DNA form, the CDR3 reads TGTGCCAGCAGTGAAGGCGGGAGTACTTCTCTTTACGAGCAGTACTTC.

The chain joins TRBV25-1 to TRBJ2-5; TRBD1 agrees at 8 bases. The CDR3 runs to 15 residues. J gave up 2 bases and V 11 bases, and 13 bases lay outside the gene matches. Germline CDR1 is MGHDK and CDR2 is SYGVNS. The CDR3 DNA is TGTGCCGGCTCTCGGACAGGGACTCCACAAGAGACCCAGTACTTC. Encoded protein: CAGSRTGTPQETQYF. Looking up the rest from reference TRBV25-1 and TRBJ2-5 gives the full variable domain: EADIYQTPRYLVIGTGKKITLECSQTMGHDKMYWYQQDPGMELHLIHYSYGVNSTEKGDLSSESTVSRIRTEHFPLTLESARPSHTSQYLCAGSRTGTPQETQYFGPGTRLLVL.

The CDR3 nucleotides read TGTGCCAGCAGCTTAGAGGGACAGGGGACCTACATGAACACTGAAGCTTTCTTT. Its protein is CASSLEGQGTYMNTEAFF. The chain couples TRBV7-2 to TRBJ1-1; 10 positions agree with TRBD1. J was trimmed by 0 bases and V by 1 base; bases with no gene match: 8. The CDR3 is made up of 18 amino acids. Germline V CDR1 and CDR2: SGHTA, FQGNSA.

CDR3 sequence: CSAIPFLGTGIGNEQYF. Here the CDR3 DNA reads TGCAGTGCTATTCCTTTTCTGGGGACAGGAATCGGGAACGAGCAGTACTTC. The V call is TRBV20-1, the J call TRBJ2-7; 8 bases agree with TRBD1. This CDR3 region has 17 residues. Trimming at V came to 4 bases and at J to 5 bases, leaving 19 bases not matched to a gene. The germline CDR1 and CDR2 sequences are DFQATT and SNEGSKA (reference sequence).

Concerning this clonotype: The junction differs from germline at one of its ends, possibly a read error. This rearrangement joins TRBV20-1 to TRBJ1-4, with a tentative D call TRBD1 (5 bases). CDR3 length equals 16 residues. Looked up from germline, CDR1 is DFQATT and CDR2 is SNEGSKA (reference sequence). DNA for the CDR3: TGCAGTGCTCGGACAAGTTTAAGGGCAACTAATGAAAAACCGTTTTTT. This translates into CSARTSLRATNEKPFF.

The chain uses TRBV20-1 and TRBJ1-2, with a tentative D call TRBD1 (5 bases). The CDR3 contains 14 residues. Germline lookup yields CDR1 DFQATT and CDR2 SNEGSKA (reference sequence). V was clipped by 5 bases and J by 4 bases, with 17 bases between them. CDR3 sequence (DNA): TGCAGTGCTCCACACCCGGGGGTTGGCTATGGCTACACCTTC. Amino acids: CSAPHPGVGYGYTF.

V is TRBV6-1 and J is TRBJ2-7, with D hard to call. V was cut by 3 bases and J by 7 bases, with 22 bases left in between. The CDR3 loop spans 16 amino acids. In germline, CDR1 is MNHNS, CDR2 SASEGT. For the CDR3, the DNA is TGTGCCAGCAGTGACCCATTAAAGGCGGTGAACAATGAGCAGTACTTC. As protein: CASSDPLKAVNNEQYF.

This chain connects TRBV30 to TRBJ2-7; D is uncertain. This CDR3 has 11 amino acids. Trimming removed 5 bases at V and 7 bases at J, with 12 bases between. Germline CDR1 reads GTSNPN; CDR2 reads SVGIG (reference sequence). This chain's CDR3 is CAWQVYREQYF. The CDR3 DNA sequence: TGTGCCTGGCAGGTTTATAGGGAGCAGTACTTC.

This clonotype was seen a few times. This chain uses TRBV4-1 with TRBJ1-6; 7 bases match TRBD1. With 0 bases clipped from V and 8 bases from J, the junction kept 7 bases outside the gene matches. CDR1 and CDR2 from the germline V gene are MGHRA and YSYEKL. This CDR3 has 16 residues. The DNA for the CDR3 is TGCGCCAGCAGCCAAGAAGGAACAGGGGTCTATTCACCCCTCCACTTT. Amino acid sequence: CASSQEGTGVYSPLHF.

The CDR3 DNA follows: TGTGCCATCAGTGAAGAGACAGGGAATAAAAATGAGCAGTTCTTC. It encodes CAISEETGNKNEQFF. The chain uses TRBV10-3 and TRBJ2-1, with 7 bases matching TRBD1. This CDR3 region has 15 residues. The V segment lost 3 bases and the J segment 7 bases; nucleotides outside the gene matches: 9. Germline V gene data show CDR1 as ENHRY and CDR2 as SYGVKD.

The chain has TRBV4-1 and TRBJ2-3, with D perhaps TRBD2 (7 bases). Germline CDR1 and CDR2: MGHRA and YSYEKL. V gave up 4 bases and J gave up 4 bases, with 15 bases separating them. There are 15 residues in the CDR3. CDR3 in DNA: TGCGCCAGCAGCCCGAAGGGGGGGGAGGCAGATACGCAGTATTTT. Translating it yields CASSPKGGEADTQYF.

This clonotype has more than one count but fewer than ten. The V call is TRBV2, the J call TRBJ2-1, with 11 positions matching TRBD2. There are 17 residues in the CDR3. With V trimmed by 0 bases and J by 3 bases, 4 bases remained unmatched. Germline CDR1 SNHLY, CDR2 FYNNEI. The CDR3 DNA follows: TGTGCCAGCAGTGAAGCGGGGACTAGCGGACACTACAATGAGCAGTTCTTC. Amino acid sequence: CASSEAGTSGHYNEQFF.

The table lists this clonotype with a few counts. The chain links TRBV7-6 to TRBJ1-1; D is uncertain. CDR3 length equals 13 residues. Trimming cost V 0 bases and J 5 bases, with 7 bases left between them. The germline gives CDR1 SGHVS, CDR2 FNYEAQ. CDR3 sequence reads: CASSLATETEAFF. The DNA of the CDR3 is TGTGCCAGCAGCTTAGCGACGGAGACTGAAGCTTTCTTT. The full variable domain, its missing parts supplied by reference TRBV7-6 and TRBJ1-1, is GAGVSQSPRYKVTKRGQDVALRCDPISGHVSLYWYRQALGQGPEFLTYFNYEAQQDKSGLPNDRFSAERPEGSISTLTIQRTEQRDSAMYRCASSLATETEAFFGQGTRLTVV.

The chain is built from TRBV5-1 and TRBJ1-1; no clear D. The length of the CDR3 is 15 residues. Germline CDR1 is SGHRS and CDR2 is YFSETQ. The germline V and J ends were trimmed by 4 bases and 0 bases, with 13 bases remaining between them. The CDR3, as DNA: TGCGCCAGCAGCCCGGATACTGGCCTGAACACTGAAGCTTTCTTT. Translation: CASSPDTGLNTEAFF.

This clonotype was detected a few times. The rearrangement joins TRBV4-2 to TRBJ2-1, with a weak D call TRBD2 (5 bases). The closer fit of TRBJ2-7 to the DNA end suggests the J call may be wrong. Per the germline V gene, CDR1 is LGHNA and CDR2 is YNFKEQ. This CDR3 comprises 16 residues. The CDR3 reads CASSQDLGSSYNEQYF. The CDR3 DNA is TGTGCCAGCAGCCAAGATCTGGGGAGCTCCTACAATGAGCAGTACTTC.

The chain combines TRBV2 with TRBJ2-5; 10 bases line up with TRBD1. CDR1 SNHLY and CDR2 FYNNEI come from the germline V gene. Trimming took 6 bases from V and 5 from J; bases not matched to a gene: 6. The CDR3 loop spans 14 amino acids. The chain's CDR3 is CASRDDRGLETQYF. The CDR3 coding sequence is TGTGCCAGCAGGGACGACAGGGGGCTTGAGACCCAGTACTTC. Full variable domain (outside the CDR3, taken from reference TRBV2 and TRBJ2-5): EPEVTQTPSHQVTQMGQEVILRCVPISNHLYFYWYRQILGQKVEFLVSFYNNEISEKSEIFDDQFSVERPDGSNFTLKIRSTKLEDSAMYFCASRDDRGLETQYFGPGTRLLVL.

The CDR3: CASSGRTSGTYNEQFF. CDR3 coding DNA: TGTGCCAGCAGTGGGCGGACTAGCGGTACCTACAATGAGCAGTTCTTC. V usage is TRBV12-3 or TRBV12-4 and J usage is TRBJ2-1, with TRBD2 matching over 10 bases. J lost 2 bases, V lost 5 bases, and 6 bases had no gene match. CDR3 size: 16 residues.

In its sample, this clonotype was seen once. The V call is TRBV6-6, the J call TRBJ2-1; a possible D gene is TRBD2 (6 bases). This CDR3 has 13 amino acids. Trimming took 6 bases from V and 7 from J, leaving 13 bases between them. Germline CDR1 reads MNHNY; CDR2 reads SVGAGI (reference sequence). CDR3 DNA sequence: TGTGCCAGCAGACTAGGACTATGGAATGAGCAGTTCTTC. Translating gives CASRLGLWNEQFF.

This chain links TRBV27 with TRBJ1-6; no definite D call. V was clipped by 2 bases and J by 8 bases, with 10 bases between them. Germline loops: CDR1 MNHEY, CDR2 SMNVEV (reference sequence). The CDR3 consists of 14 residues. DNA for the CDR3: TGTGCCAGCAGTTTACAGGTCCGGGATTCACCCCTCCACTTT. Translation gives CASSLQVRDSPLHF.

The chain employs TRBV20-1 and TRBJ2-7; the match to TRBD2 covers 10 bases. The J segment lost 7 bases and the V segment lost 6 bases, leaving 15 bases of the junction unmatched. The CDR3 consists of 15 residues. Germline V lookup: CDR1 DFQATT, CDR2 SNEGSKA (reference sequence). The CDR3 region has the DNA TGCAGTGCGCCTCCGGGACTAGCGCCCTACAATGAGCAGTACTTC. Amino acid sequence: CSAPPGLAPYNEQYF.